The next 2 T cell receptor beta chains were all read from a single sample in a study of CD8+CD57+ T cells in acquired aplastic anemia. It was patients with CD8+CD57+ cell expansion by flow cytometry who were chosen for sequencing. According to the study, genomic DNA was the template for TCR beta VDJ and CDR3 profiling. Using its own MiXCR run on the reads, TCRdb lists one record per CDR3 protein. The sample carries about 180,000 distinct CDR3 sequences, more than 45% recorded once. Sequencing was performed on sorted CD4+, CD8+, or CD8+CD57+ T cells (not recorded which) from PBMCs. All receptors derive from a human donor with aplastic anemia.

The gene calls are TRBV15 and TRBJ1-1; D perhaps matches TRBD1 (5 bases). Per germline, CDR1 LNHNV and CDR2 YYDKDF (reference sequence). The CDR3 is made up of 14 amino acids. V lost 1 base, J lost 4 bases, and 10 bases lay in between. The CDR3 reads CATSRADKITEAFF. CDR3 DNA sequence: TGTGCCACCAGCAGAGCGGACAAGATCACTGAAGCTTTCTTT.

A word on this clonotype: The junction does not match germline at one end; this may be a read error. The chain has TRBV7-9 and TRBJ2-7, with D hard to call. CDR3 length equals 13 residues. Germline CDR1 is SEHNR and CDR2 is FQNEAQ (reference sequence). CDR3: CASSPGRSYEQYF. DNA of the CDR3: TGCGCCAGCAGCCCTGGGCGGAGCTACGAGCAGTACTTC.